Listed below are T cell receptor beta chains from one sample, sequenced in a study of beta chain features in type 1 diabetes. The data were produced by immunoSEQ multiplex PCR, yet TCRdb's version contains in-frame clones alone and is incomplete. The sample contains 300,000 or so clones, about a tenth of which appear only once. The sample comprised central memory CD4+ T cells from blood. Receptors originate from a man aged 25 to 40 with type 1 diabetes. Both conserved end residues are part of each CDR3. The order of the fields is D gene, clone size, V gene, J gene, CDR3 protein, CDR3 DNA. D genes are given only for firm matches. Where a row states a size, it is once, few, many or the class of an expanded clone; other rows omit it.

d_gene: NA
abundance: few
v_gene: TRBV7-2
j_gene: TRBJ2-3
CDR3aa: CASSLVGQSSTDTQYF
CDR3nt: TGTGCCAGCAGCTTAGTAGGGCAGAGTAGCACAGATACGCAGTATTTT

d_gene: NA
abundance: few
v_gene: TRBV30
j_gene: TRBJ2-7
CDR3aa: CAWSTRPRYEQYF
CDR3nt: TGTGCCTGGAGCACAAGACCCCGCTACGAGCAGTACTTC

d_gene: TRBD2
abundance: few
v_gene: TRBV27
j_gene: TRBJ2-3
CDR3aa: CASSLIPGRGTDTQYF
CDR3nt: TGTGCCAGCAGTTTAATCCCAGGGAGGGGCACAGATACGCAGTATTTT

d_gene: NA
abundance: NA
v_gene: TRBV7-9
j_gene: TRBJ2-5
CDR3aa: CASSSSELPETQYF
CDR3nt: TGTGCCAGCAGCTCATCCGAGCTCCCAGAGACCCAGTACTTC

d_gene: NA
abundance: NA
v_gene: TRBV25-1
j_gene: TRBJ1-2
CDR3aa: CASSGTALPNYGYTF
CDR3nt: TGTGCCAGCAGTGGAACAGCCCTTCCTAACTATGGCTACACCTTC

d_gene: TRBD2
abundance: NA
v_gene: TRBV10-3
j_gene: TRBJ2-3
CDR3aa: CAIRVSGGVTDTQYF
CDR3nt: TGTGCCATCAGGGTTAGCGGGGGGGTCACAGATACGCAGTATTTT

d_gene: TRBD1
abundance: NA
v_gene: TRBV30
j_gene: TRBJ1-5
CDR3aa: CAWRKTGTQPQHF
CDR3nt: TGTGCCTGGAGGAAGACAGGGACTCAGCCCCAGCATTTT

d_gene: NA
abundance: few
v_gene: TRBV2
j_gene: TRBJ2-7
CDR3aa: CASQGNAYEQYF
CDR3nt: TGTGCCAGCCAGGGGAATGCCTACGAGCAGTACTTC

d_gene: NA
abundance: NA
v_gene: TRBV6-6
j_gene: TRBJ2-7
CDR3aa: CASSYQDAGEQYF
CDR3nt: TGTGCCAGCAGTTACCAAGACGCCGGGGAGCAGTACTTC

d_gene: NA
abundance: NA
v_gene: TRBV20-1
j_gene: TRBJ1-5
CDR3aa: CSAGVNQPQHF
CDR3nt: TGCAGTGCTGGAGTCAATCAGCCCCAGCATTTT

d_gene: NA
abundance: NA
v_gene: TRBV30
j_gene: TRBJ1-5
CDR3aa: CAWSVGGNSNQPQHF
CDR3nt: TGTGCCTGGAGTGTGGGGGGGAATAGCAATCAGCCCCAGCATTTT

d_gene: TRBD2
abundance: few
v_gene: TRBV14
j_gene: TRBJ2-1
CDR3aa: CASSQLLAINEQFF
CDR3nt: TGTGCCAGCAGCCAATTACTAGCGATCAATGAGCAGTTCTTC

d_gene: NA
abundance: few
v_gene: TRBV7-2
j_gene: TRBJ1-2
CDR3aa: CASSFPRAGERGYTF
CDR3nt: TGTGCCAGCAGTTTTCCCCGGGCAGGCGAGCGTGGCTACACCTTC

d_gene: NA
abundance: NA
v_gene: TRBV28
j_gene: TRBJ2-7
CDR3aa: CASSFENPAYEQYF
CDR3nt: TGTGCCAGCAGTTTTGAGAATCCCGCGTACGAGCAGTACTTC

d_gene: NA
abundance: few
v_gene: TRBV23-1
j_gene: TRBJ1-1
CDR3aa: CASSPLTGPNTEAFF
CDR3nt: TGCGCCAGCAGTCCACTGACGGGGCCGAACACTGAAGCTTTCTTT

d_gene: NA
abundance: NA
v_gene: TRBV2
j_gene: TRBJ2-5
CDR3aa: CASHRGRGEETQYF
CDR3nt: TGTGCCAGCCACCGAGGAAGGGGGGAAGAGACCCAGTACTTC

d_gene: TRBD1
abundance: NA
v_gene: TRBV2
j_gene: TRBJ1-5
CDR3aa: CASVRDRLNQPQHF
CDR3nt: TGTGCCAGCGTCCGGGACAGGCTTAATCAGCCCCAGCATTTT

d_gene: NA
abundance: NA
v_gene: TRBV2
j_gene: TRBJ2-6
CDR3aa: CASSESGGAGANVLTF
CDR3nt: TGTGCCAGCAGTGAGTCTGGGGGCGCTGGGGCCAACGTCCTGACTTTC

d_gene: NA
abundance: NA
v_gene: TRBV2
j_gene: TRBJ2-1
CDR3aa: CASSAAIPNEQFF
CDR3nt: TGTGCCAGCAGTGCCGCCATACCCAATGAGCAGTTCTTC

d_gene: TRBD1
abundance: NA
v_gene: TRBV7-2
j_gene: TRBJ2-5
CDR3aa: CASSPQGVEETQYF
CDR3nt: TGTGCCAGCAGCCCGCAGGGGGTCGAAGAGACCCAGTACTTC

d_gene: NA
abundance: few
v_gene: TRBV11-2
j_gene: TRBJ2-3
CDR3aa: CASSLAVTPSTDTQYF
CDR3nt: TGTGCCAGCAGCTTAGCTGTGACTCCAAGCACAGATACGCAGTATTTT

d_gene: TRBD1
abundance: NA
v_gene: TRBV6-6
j_gene: TRBJ1-2
CDR3aa: CASSYGDRGDYGYTF
CDR3nt: TGTGCCAGCAGTTATGGGGACAGGGGCGACTATGGCTACACCTTC

d_gene: TRBD1
abundance: NA
v_gene: TRBV11-2
j_gene: TRBJ1-1
CDR3aa: CASSLAPAGGYTEAFF
CDR3nt: TGTGCCAGCAGCTTAGCACCAGCAGGGGGTTATACTGAAGCTTTCTTT

d_gene: NA
abundance: few
v_gene: TRBV30
j_gene: TRBJ1-5
CDR3aa: CAWSEQSNQPQHF
CDR3nt: TGTGCCTGGAGTGAACAGTCCAATCAGCCCCAGCATTTT

d_gene: TRBD1
abundance: few
v_gene: TRBV5-6
j_gene: TRBJ1-1
CDR3aa: CASSLIGQGVGTEAFF
CDR3nt: TGTGCCAGCAGCTTGATTGGACAGGGAGTTGGGACTGAAGCTTTCTTT

d_gene: NA
abundance: NA
v_gene: TRBV7-2
j_gene: TRBJ2-7
CDR3aa: CASSFGGSAYEQYF
CDR3nt: TGTGCCAGCAGCTTTGGGGGATCTGCCTACGAGCAGTACTTC

d_gene: TRBD1
abundance: NA
v_gene: TRBV4-3
j_gene: TRBJ1-5
CDR3aa: CASSQKQGANQPQHF
CDR3nt: TGCGCCAGCAGCCAAAAACAGGGGGCCAATCAGCCCCAGCATTTT

d_gene: NA
abundance: NA
v_gene: TRBV6-6
j_gene: TRBJ2-3
CDR3aa: CASRTGGSSTDTQYF
CDR3nt: TGTGCCAGCAGAACCGGCGGCAGTAGCACAGATACGCAGTATTTT

d_gene: NA
abundance: NA
v_gene: TRBV2
j_gene: TRBJ2-7
CDR3aa: CATGLMSGMEQYF
CDR3nt: TGTGCCACAGGGTTAATGTCAGGCATGGAGCAGTACTTC

d_gene: TRBD1
abundance: NA
v_gene: TRBV7-2
j_gene: TRBJ1-1
CDR3aa: CASSQIPYTGGLTEAFF
CDR3nt: TGTGCCAGCAGCCAAATCCCGTATACAGGGGGCTTAACTGAAGCTTTCTTT

d_gene: NA
abundance: NA
v_gene: TRBV7-2
j_gene: TRBJ1-1
CDR3aa: CASSLVTTRMNTEAFF
CDR3nt: TGTGCCAGCAGCTTAGTAACGACACGAATGAACACTGAAGCTTTCTTT

d_gene: TRBD2
abundance: NA
v_gene: TRBV5-5
j_gene: TRBJ2-5
CDR3aa: CASSFGGGARETQYF
CDR3nt: TGTGCCAGCAGCTTCGGCGGGGGGGCCAGAGAGACCCAGTACTTC

d_gene: TRBD2
abundance: few
v_gene: TRBV9
j_gene: TRBJ2-3
CDR3aa: CASSVAGGLAGFGDTQYF
CDR3nt: TGTGCCAGCAGCGTAGCGGGTGGACTAGCGGGGTTTGGAGATACGCAGTATTTT

d_gene: TRBD2
abundance: NA
v_gene: TRBV7-2
j_gene: TRBJ2-3
CDR3aa: CASSWTSGGTSTDTQYF
CDR3nt: TGTGCCAGCAGCTGGACTAGCGGGGGCACTAGCACAGATACGCAGTATTTT

d_gene: NA
abundance: NA
v_gene: TRBV5-1
j_gene: TRBJ1-4
CDR3aa: CASSQGESNEKLFF
CDR3nt: TGCGCCAGCAGCCAGGGAGAGTCAAATGAAAAACTGTTTTTT

d_gene: NA
abundance: many
v_gene: TRBV11-2
j_gene: TRBJ2-2
CDR3aa: CASTPSLNTGELFF
CDR3nt: TGTGCCAGCACCCCTAGCTTAAACACCGGGGAGCTGTTTTTT